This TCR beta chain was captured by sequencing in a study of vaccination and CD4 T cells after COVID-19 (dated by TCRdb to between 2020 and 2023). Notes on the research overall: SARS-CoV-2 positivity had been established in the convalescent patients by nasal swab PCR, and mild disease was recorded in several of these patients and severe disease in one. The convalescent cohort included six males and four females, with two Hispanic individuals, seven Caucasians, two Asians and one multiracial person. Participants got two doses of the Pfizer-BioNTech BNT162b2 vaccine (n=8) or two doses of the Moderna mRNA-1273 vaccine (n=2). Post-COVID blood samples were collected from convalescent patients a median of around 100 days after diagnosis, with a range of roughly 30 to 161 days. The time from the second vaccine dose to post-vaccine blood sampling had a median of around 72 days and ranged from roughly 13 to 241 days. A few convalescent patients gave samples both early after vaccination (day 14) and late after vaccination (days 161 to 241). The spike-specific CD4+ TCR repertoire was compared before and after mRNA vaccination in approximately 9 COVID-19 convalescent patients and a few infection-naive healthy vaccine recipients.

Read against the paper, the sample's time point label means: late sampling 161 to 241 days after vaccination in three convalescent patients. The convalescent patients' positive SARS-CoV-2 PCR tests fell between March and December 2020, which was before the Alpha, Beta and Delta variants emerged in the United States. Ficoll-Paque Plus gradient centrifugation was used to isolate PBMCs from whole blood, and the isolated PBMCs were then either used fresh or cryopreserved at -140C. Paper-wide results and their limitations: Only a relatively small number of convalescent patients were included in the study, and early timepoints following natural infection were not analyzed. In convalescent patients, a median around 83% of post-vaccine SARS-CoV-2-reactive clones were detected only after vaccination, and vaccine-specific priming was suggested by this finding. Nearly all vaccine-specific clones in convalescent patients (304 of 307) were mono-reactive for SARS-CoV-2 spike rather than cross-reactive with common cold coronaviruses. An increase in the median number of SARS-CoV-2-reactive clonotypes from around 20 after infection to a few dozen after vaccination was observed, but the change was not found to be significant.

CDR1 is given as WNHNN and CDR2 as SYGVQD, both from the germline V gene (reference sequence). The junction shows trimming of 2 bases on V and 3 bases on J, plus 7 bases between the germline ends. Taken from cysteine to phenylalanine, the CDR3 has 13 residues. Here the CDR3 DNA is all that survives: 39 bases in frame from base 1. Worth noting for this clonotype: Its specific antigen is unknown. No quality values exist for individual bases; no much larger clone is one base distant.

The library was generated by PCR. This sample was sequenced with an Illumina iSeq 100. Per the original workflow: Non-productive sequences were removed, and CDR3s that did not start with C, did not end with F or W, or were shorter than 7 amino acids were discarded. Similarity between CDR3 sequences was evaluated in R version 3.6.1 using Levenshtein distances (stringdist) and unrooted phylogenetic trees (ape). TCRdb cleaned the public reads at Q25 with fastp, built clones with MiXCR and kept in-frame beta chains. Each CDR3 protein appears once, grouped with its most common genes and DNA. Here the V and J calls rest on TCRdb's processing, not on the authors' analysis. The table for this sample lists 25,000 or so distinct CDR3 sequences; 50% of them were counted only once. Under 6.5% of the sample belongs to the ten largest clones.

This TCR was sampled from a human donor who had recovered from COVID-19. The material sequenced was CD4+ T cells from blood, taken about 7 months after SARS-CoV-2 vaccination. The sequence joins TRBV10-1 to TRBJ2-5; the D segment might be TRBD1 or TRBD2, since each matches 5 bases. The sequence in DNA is TGCGCCAGCAGTGAGGGGGGAAAAGAGACCCAGTACTTC. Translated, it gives CASSEGGKETQYF.